The 19 T cell receptor beta chains reported below all come from one sample, sequenced in a study of T cell responses to AZD1222 COVID-19 vaccine. Clones were read by immunoSEQ multiplex PCR, and TCRdb kept only the in-frame ones, dropping some. The data show 140,000 to 150,000 clones, approximately 92% seen once. Source: peripheral blood, taken 28 days after the second AZD1222 dose. The receptors come from an adult who received the AZD1222 COVID-19 vaccine.

J is TRBJ1-5 and V is TRBV19, with a tentative D call TRBD1 (5 bases). CDR3 size: 14 residues. Trimming took off 7 bases at V and 0 bases at J, with 10 bases between the two ends. CDR1 and CDR2 from the germline V gene are LNHDA and SQIVND (reference sequence). CDR3 in DNA: TGTGCCAGTATAGAGGGGACTAGCAATCAGCCCCAGCATTTT. It specifies CASIEGTSNQPQHF. The entire variable domain, with the rest obtained from reference TRBV19 and TRBJ1-5, is as follows: DGGITQSPKYLFRKEGQNVTLSCEQNLNHDAMYWYRQDPGQGLRLIYYSQIVNDFQKGDIAEGYSVSREKKESFPLTVTSAQKNPTAFYLCASIEGTSNQPQHFGDGTRLSIL.

The chain recombines TRBV18 with TRBJ2-7; perhaps TRBD2 as D (5 bases). In germline, CDR1 is KGHSH, CDR2 LQKENI. This CDR3 has 15 residues. Trimming stripped 3 bases from V and 2 bases from J, with 14 bases between. This CDR3 is CASSPGVASTYEQYF. The CDR3 nucleotides read TGTGCCAGCTCACCCGGGGTAGCGTCAACCTACGAGCAGTACTTC.

V gene TRBV7-6 combines with J gene TRBJ2-2; no definite D call. CDR1 SGHVS and CDR2 FNYEAQ come from the germline V gene. This CDR3 spans 14 amino acids. V lost 1 base and J 6 bases, leaving 9 bases between the germline ends. CDR3 bases: TGTGCCAGCAGCTTAGGGTCACTGGCCGGGGAGCTGTTTTTT. The encoded protein is CASSLGSLAGELFF.

The rearrangement uses TRBV24-1 and TRBJ2-1, with TRBD1 matching 8 bases. V was pared by 2 bases and J by 9 bases, with 8 bases of the junction left unmatched. CDR1 is KGHDR, CDR2 SFDVKD, per germline. The CDR3 spans 15 residues. As DNA, the CDR3 is TGTGCCACCAGTGATTCGTTGGGACAGGCGAGTGAGCAGTTCTTC. Translation gives CATSDSLGQASEQFF.

The chain has TRBV18 and TRBJ1-1, with 9 bases identical to TRBD1. Looked up from germline, CDR1 is KGHSH and CDR2 is LQKENI. With 4 bases clipped from V and 1 base from J, the junction kept 13 bases outside the gene matches. The CDR3 is 18 amino acids. The CDR3: CASSRVPGQGRGNTEAFF. CDR3 bases: TGTGCCAGCTCACGAGTCCCGGGACAGGGCCGGGGGAACACTGAAGCTTTCTTT.

V and J are TRBV5-1 and TRBJ2-5; TRBD2 aligns across 13 bases. V shed 3 bases, J shed 7 bases, and the junction held 3 bases outside the gene matches. Germline V gene sequence: CDR1 SGHRS, CDR2 YFSETQ. This CDR3 spans 14 amino acids. The CDR3 nucleotides read TGCGCCAGCAGCTGGACTAGCGGGAGCGGGACCCAGTACTTC. It codes for CASSWTSGSGTQYF.

The V and J genes are TRBV18 and TRBJ1-3, with D uncertain. Trimming shortened V by 1 base and J by 8 bases, and 9 bases separated the two germline ends. The CDR3 has 13 residues. Germline V gene data show CDR1 as KGHSH and CDR2 as LQKENI. CDR3 protein: CASSPQTRDTIYF. CDR3 DNA: TGTGCCAGCTCACCACAGACTAGGGACACCATATATTTT. The full variable domain, with the rest looked up from reference TRBV18 and TRBJ1-3, is NAGVMQNPRHLVRRRGQEARLRCSPMKGHSHVYWYRQLPEEGLKFMVYLQKENIIDESGMPKERFSAEFPKEGPSILRIQQVVRGDSAAYFCASSPQTRDTIYFGEGSWLTVV.

The chain employs TRBV5-5 and TRBJ1-6; 12 bases agree with TRBD1. The V and J ends lost 0 bases and 9 bases, in that order; junction bases with no gene match: 7. The CDR3 is 17 amino acids. Germline V gene sequence: CDR1 SGHKS, CDR2 YYEKEE (reference sequence). CDR3: CASSLVWDRGLISPLHF. Written as DNA, the CDR3 is TGTGCCAGCAGCTTGGTATGGGACAGGGGGCTGATTTCACCCCTCCACTTT.

V is TRBV28 and J is TRBJ2-7, with TRBD1 matching over 10 bases. The length of the CDR3 is 16 residues. The germline V gene has CDR1 MDHEN and CDR2 SYDVKM. V lost 2 bases and J lost 6; bases outside the gene matches: 10. In DNA, the CDR3 is TGTGCCAGCAGTTTACCCGGGACAGGGGCCCTACTCGAGCAGTACTTC. Protein: CASSLPGTGALLEQYF.

This clone was detected only a few times. The V gene is TRBV4-3, the J gene TRBJ2-2, with D maybe TRBD2 (6 bases). With 1 base removed from V and 7 bases from J, the gap between germline ends came to 10 bases. The CDR3 loop spans 14 amino acids. Germline CDR1 is LGHNA and CDR2 is YSLEER. The CDR3 DNA follows: TGCGCCAGCAGCCAAGGGGGGGAGGTCGGGGAGCTGTTTTTT. Residues: CASSQGGEVGELFF.

This clone has just one count. The chain joins TRBV7-8 to TRBJ1-2; D might be TRBD1 (5 bases). Per germline, CDR1 SGHVS and CDR2 FQNEAQ. The length of the CDR3 is 14 residues. The V end was cut by 3 bases, the J end by 2 bases, with 10 bases between. CDR3 DNA sequence: TGTGCCAGCAGCTTTGGAGGGGAGAACTATGGCTACACCTTC. Translation gives CASSFGGENYGYTF.

This chain uses TRBV30 with TRBJ2-5; D call uncertain. The CDR3 is 12 residues long. CDR1 is GTSNPN and CDR2 is SVGIG in the germline V gene (reference sequence). V was trimmed by 5 bases and J by 4 bases, leaving 11 bases between them. In DNA form, the CDR3 reads TGTGCCTGGGGGCCATCTCGAGAGACCCAGTACTTC. This codes for CAWGPSRETQYF.

The genes are TRBV5-4 and TRBJ1-6; D may be TRBD1 (6 bases). V was cut by 5 bases and J by 3 bases, with 18 bases left in between. Germline V gives CDR1 SGHNT, CDR2 YYREEE (reference sequence). The CDR3 consists of 17 residues. The CDR3 spells CASRPDGGAGYNSPLHF. The CDR3 DNA follows: TGTGCCAGCAGACCCGACGGGGGCGCGGGCTATAATTCACCCCTCCACTTT. Full variable domain (missing parts from reference TRBV5-4 and TRBJ1-6): ETGVTQSPTHLIKTRGQQVTLRCSSQSGHNTVSWYQQALGQGPQFIFQYYREEENGRGNFPPRFSGLQFPNYSSELNVNALELDDSALYLCASRPDGGAGYNSPLHFGNGTRLTVT.

The V and J genes are TRBV6-5 and TRBJ1-4, with D possibly being TRBD1 (5 bases). The length of the CDR3 is 15 residues. V was trimmed by 6 bases and J by 8 bases, leaving 19 bases between them. CDR1 and CDR2 (germline): MNHEY, SVGAGI. CDR3 bases: TGTGCCAGCAGCCGAATGACCCTCCGGGGCGAAAAACTGTTTTTT. Its translation: CASSRMTLRGEKLFF.

This chain joins TRBV4-3 and TRBJ2-1; TRBD2 matches at 9 bases. The CDR3 spans 15 residues. The ends lost 0 bases at V and 8 bases at J; junction bases unmatched: 5. Germline V lookup: CDR1 LGHNA, CDR2 YSLEER. The CDR3 nucleotides read TGCGCCAGCAGCCAAGATGGCGGGAGGGCCTATGAGCAGTTCTTC. Its translation is CASSQDGGRAYEQFF.

The chain combines TRBV6-5 with TRBJ1-4; D may be TRBD1 (5 bases). Trimming removed 4 bases at V and 3 bases at J, with 12 bases between. This CDR3 has 15 residues. Looked up from germline, CDR1 is MNHEY and CDR2 is SVGAGI. The CDR3 DNA reads TGTGCCAGCAGTTCAGCATGGGGCTCTAATGAAAAACTGTTTTTT. Protein: CASSSAWGSNEKLFF.

The chain has TRBV3-1 (or the pseudogene TRBV3-2) and TRBJ1-6; TRBD1 aligns across 7 bases. The V gene end was trimmed by 4 bases and the J gene end by 6 bases; junction bases not matched to a gene: 9. The CDR3 contains 16 residues. Germline CDR1 and CDR2: LGHDT and YNNKEL (reference sequence). CDR3 region: CASSRGWGQLNSPLHF. The DNA of the CDR3 is TGTGCCAGCAGCCGTGGCTGGGGACAGCTTAATTCACCCCTCCACTTT.

V gene TRBV2 combines with J gene TRBJ1-4, with a weak D call TRBD1 (5 bases). CDR1 is SNHLY, CDR2 FYNNEI, per germline. This CDR3 contains 15 residues. The V end was cut by 6 bases, the J end by 3 bases, with 14 bases between. CDR3 nucleotides: TGTGCCAGCAGGGGGCCCGGGGCGGCTAATGAAAAACTGTTTTTT. It encodes CASRGPGAANEKLFF.

The V gene is TRBV19, the J gene TRBJ2-1; D possibly corresponds to TRBD2 (6 bases). V shed 5 bases and J shed 4 bases, with 24 bases lying between them. The CDR3 is 18 residues long. The germline V gene has CDR1 LNHDA and CDR2 SQIVND (reference sequence). The CDR3 DNA sequence: TGTGCCAGTAGTCCCAAAATTAATCCCCTAGCGCCTTACAATGAGCAGTTCTTC. It yields the protein CASSPKINPLAPYNEQFF.